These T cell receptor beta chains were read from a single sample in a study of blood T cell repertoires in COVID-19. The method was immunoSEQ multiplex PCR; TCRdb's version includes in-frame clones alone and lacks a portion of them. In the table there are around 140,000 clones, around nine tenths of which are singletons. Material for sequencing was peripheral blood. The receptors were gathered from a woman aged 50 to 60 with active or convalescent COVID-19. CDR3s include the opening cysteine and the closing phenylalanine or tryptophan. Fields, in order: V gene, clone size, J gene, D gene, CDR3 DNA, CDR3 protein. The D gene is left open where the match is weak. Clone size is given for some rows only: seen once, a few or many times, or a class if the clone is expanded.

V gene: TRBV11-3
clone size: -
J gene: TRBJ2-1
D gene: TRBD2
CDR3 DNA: TGTGCCAGCAGCTCTTCAGCGGGAGTAAATGAGCAGTTCTTC
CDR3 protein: CASSSSAGVNEQFF

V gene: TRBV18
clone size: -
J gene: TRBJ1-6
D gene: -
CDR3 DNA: TGTGCCAGCTCACGGGACTCTTTGAGCTCCTATAATTCACCCCTCCACTTT
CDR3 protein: CASSRDSLSSYNSPLHF

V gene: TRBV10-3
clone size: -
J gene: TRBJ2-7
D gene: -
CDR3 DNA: TGTGCCATCAGTGAATTTGCAGGCTCCTACGAGCAGTACTTC
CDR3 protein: CAISEFAGSYEQYF

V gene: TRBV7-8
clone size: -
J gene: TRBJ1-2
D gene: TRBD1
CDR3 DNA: TGTGCCAGCAGCTTAGATTTTCGACAGGGAGGCTACACCTTC
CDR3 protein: CASSLDFRQGGYTF

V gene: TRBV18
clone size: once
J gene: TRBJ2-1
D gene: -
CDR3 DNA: TGTGCCAGCGTCACCAGATCTTCCGGGTCGAGGCGGTTCTTC
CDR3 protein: CASVTRSSGSRRFF

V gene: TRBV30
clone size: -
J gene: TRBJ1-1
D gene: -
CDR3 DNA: TGTGCCTGGAGTGTAGACAGTCTATACACTGAAGCTTTCTTT
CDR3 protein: CAWSVDSLYTEAFF

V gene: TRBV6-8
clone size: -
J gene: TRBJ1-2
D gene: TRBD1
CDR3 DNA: TGTGCCAGCAGTGTGCATAGACAGGGACGGGGCTATGGCTACACCTTC
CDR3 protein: CASSVHRQGRGYGYTF

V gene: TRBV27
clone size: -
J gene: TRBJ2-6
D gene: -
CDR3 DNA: TGTGCCAGCAGTCCTCTAGGAGGGGCCAACGTCCTGACTTTC
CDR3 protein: CASSPLGGANVLTF

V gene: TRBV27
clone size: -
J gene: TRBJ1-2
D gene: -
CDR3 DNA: TGTGCCAGCAGTGACGACAGGTATGGCTACACCTTC
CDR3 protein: CASSDDRYGYTF

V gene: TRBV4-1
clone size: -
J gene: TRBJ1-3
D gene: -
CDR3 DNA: TGCGCCAGCAGCCAAGCTCAGGGGCGCTCTGGAAACACCATATATTTT
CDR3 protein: CASSQAQGRSGNTIYF

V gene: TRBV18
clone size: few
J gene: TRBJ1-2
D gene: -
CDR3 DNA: TGTGCCAGCTCACAATCCAGGCAGACGGATGGCTACACCTTC
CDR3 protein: CASSQSRQTDGYTF

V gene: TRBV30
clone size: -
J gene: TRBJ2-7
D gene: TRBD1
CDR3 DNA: TGTGCCTGGTCGACAGGGATTGGAGGTAATGGGGGCGAGCAGTACTTC
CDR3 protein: CAWSTGIGGNGGEQYF

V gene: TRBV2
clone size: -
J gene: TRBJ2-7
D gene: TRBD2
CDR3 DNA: TGTGCCAGCAGTCAAATAGCGGGGGGCAACTTCTACGAGCAGTACTTC
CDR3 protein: CASSQIAGGNFYEQYF

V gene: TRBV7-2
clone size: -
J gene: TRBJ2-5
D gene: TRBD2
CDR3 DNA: TGTGCCAGCAGCTTAGGACTAGCGGGAGGGCATGGTGAGACCCAGTACTTC
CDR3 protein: CASSLGLAGGHGETQYF

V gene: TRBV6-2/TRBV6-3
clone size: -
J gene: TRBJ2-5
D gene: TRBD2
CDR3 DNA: TGTGCCAGCAGCCACGCCGCGGGGGTGGAGACCCAGTACTTC
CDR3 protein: CASSHAAGVETQYF

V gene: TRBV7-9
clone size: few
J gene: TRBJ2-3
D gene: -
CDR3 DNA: TGTGCCAGCAGCCCCCGGGATAGGGATACAGATACGCAGTATTTT
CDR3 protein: CASSPRDRDTDTQYF

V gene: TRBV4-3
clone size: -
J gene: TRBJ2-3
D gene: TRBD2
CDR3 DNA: TGCGCCAGCAGCCAAGATGCGCTAGCGGGGGGTGGAGATACGCAGTATTTT
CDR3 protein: CASSQDALAGGGDTQYF

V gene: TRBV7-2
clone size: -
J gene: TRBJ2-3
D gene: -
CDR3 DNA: TGTGCCAGCAGCTCGCTAGATTTTCGGCCCACAGATACGCAGTATTTT
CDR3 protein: CASSSLDFRPTDTQYF

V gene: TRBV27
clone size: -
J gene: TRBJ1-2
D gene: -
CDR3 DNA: TGTGCCAGCAGCACTGGACAGAGCTATGGCTACACCTTC
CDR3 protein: CASSTGQSYGYTF

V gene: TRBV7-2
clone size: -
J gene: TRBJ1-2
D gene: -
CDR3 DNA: TGTGCCAGCAGCTTAGAGCCCAGGGCTGGCTACACCTTC
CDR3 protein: CASSLEPRAGYTF

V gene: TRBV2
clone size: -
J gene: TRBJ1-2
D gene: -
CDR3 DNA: TGTGCCAGCACTCTACGCTGGACAGCCGACTATGGCTACACCTTC
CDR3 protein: CASTLRWTADYGYTF

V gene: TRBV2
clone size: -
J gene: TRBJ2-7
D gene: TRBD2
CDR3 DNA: TGTGCCAGCAGTGATCCGGGAGGGCCGCCAGGGCGGGAGCAGTACTTC
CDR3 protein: CASSDPGGPPGREQYF

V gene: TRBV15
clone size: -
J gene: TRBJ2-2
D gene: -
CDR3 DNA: TGTGCCACCAGCTCGACTACACGGGTTAACGGGGAGCTGTTTTTT
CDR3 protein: CATSSTTRVNGELFF

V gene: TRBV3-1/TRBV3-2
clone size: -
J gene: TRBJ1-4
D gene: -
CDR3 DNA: TGTGCCAGCACCCAAATGAGGTCTAATGAAAAACTGTTTTTT
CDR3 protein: CASTQMRSNEKLFF

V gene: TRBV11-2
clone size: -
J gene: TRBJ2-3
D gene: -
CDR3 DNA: TGTGCCAGCAGCTTCGGGGGGCCCGCAGATACGCAGTATTTT
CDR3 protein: CASSFGGPADTQYF